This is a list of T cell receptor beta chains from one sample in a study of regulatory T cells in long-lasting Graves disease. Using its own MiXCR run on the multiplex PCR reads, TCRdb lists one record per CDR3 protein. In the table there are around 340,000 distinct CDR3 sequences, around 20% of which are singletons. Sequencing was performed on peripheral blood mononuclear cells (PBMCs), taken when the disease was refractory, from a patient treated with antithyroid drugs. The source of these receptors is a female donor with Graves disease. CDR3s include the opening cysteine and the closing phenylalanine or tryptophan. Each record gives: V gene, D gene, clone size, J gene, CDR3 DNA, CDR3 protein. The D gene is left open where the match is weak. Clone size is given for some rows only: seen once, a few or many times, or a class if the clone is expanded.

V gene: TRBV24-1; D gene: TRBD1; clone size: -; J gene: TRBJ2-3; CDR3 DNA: TGTGCCACCAGTGACCGGACAGGACTCAGCACAGATACGCAGTATTTT; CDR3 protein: CATSDRTGLSTDTQYF
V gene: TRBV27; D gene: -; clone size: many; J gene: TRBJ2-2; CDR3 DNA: TGTGCCAGCAGTCTACTACAGGGGAACACCGGGGAGCTGTTTTTT; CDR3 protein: CASSLLQGNTGELFF
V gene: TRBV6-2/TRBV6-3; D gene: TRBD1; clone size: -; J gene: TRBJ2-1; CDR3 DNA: TGTGCCAGCAGTTACGGACCGGGACAGGGCTGGGAGCAGTTCTTC; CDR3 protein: CASSYGPGQGWEQFF
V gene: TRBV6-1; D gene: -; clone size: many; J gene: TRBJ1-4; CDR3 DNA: TGTGCCAGCAAAACAGGCCTCGGCTATAATGAAAAACTGTTTTTT; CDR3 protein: CASKTGLGYNEKLFF
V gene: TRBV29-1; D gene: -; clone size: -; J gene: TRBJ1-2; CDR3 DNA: TGCAGCGTTTCAGATGACACTAACTATGGCTACACCTTC; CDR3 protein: CSVSDDTNYGYTF
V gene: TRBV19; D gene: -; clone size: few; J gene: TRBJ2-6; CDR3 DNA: TGTGCCAGTTACAGGCGTGGGGGCTCTGGGGCCAACGTCCTGACTTTC; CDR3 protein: CASYRRGGSGANVLTF
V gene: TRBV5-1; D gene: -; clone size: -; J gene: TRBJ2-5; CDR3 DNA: TGCGCCAGCAGCTTGGGTATAAGCGGCCAAGGGGAGACCCAGTACTTC; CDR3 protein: CASSLGISGQGETQYF
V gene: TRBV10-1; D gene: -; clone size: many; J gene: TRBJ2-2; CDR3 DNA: TGCGCCAGCAGTGTGGGTGTCCCCGGGGAGCTGTTTTTT; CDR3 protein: CASSVGVPGELFF
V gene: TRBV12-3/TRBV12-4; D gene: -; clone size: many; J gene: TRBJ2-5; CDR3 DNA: TGTGCCAGCAGTTTTTTAGGCCGTGAGACCCAGTACTTC; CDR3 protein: CASSFLGRETQYF
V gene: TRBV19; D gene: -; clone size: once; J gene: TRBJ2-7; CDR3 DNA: TGTGCCAGTAAGGGGTTGAGCTCCTACGAGCAGTACTTC; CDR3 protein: CASKGLSSYEQYF
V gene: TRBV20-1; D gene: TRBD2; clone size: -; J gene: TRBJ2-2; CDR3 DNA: TGCAGTGCTCCGGGACTAGCGGGAGTGGGGGGCACCGGGGAGCTGTTTTTT; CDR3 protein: CSAPGLAGVGGTGELFF
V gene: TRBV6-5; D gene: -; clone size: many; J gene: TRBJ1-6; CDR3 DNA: TGTGCCAGCAGTTATAATTCACCCCTCCACTTT; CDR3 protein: CASSYNSPLHF